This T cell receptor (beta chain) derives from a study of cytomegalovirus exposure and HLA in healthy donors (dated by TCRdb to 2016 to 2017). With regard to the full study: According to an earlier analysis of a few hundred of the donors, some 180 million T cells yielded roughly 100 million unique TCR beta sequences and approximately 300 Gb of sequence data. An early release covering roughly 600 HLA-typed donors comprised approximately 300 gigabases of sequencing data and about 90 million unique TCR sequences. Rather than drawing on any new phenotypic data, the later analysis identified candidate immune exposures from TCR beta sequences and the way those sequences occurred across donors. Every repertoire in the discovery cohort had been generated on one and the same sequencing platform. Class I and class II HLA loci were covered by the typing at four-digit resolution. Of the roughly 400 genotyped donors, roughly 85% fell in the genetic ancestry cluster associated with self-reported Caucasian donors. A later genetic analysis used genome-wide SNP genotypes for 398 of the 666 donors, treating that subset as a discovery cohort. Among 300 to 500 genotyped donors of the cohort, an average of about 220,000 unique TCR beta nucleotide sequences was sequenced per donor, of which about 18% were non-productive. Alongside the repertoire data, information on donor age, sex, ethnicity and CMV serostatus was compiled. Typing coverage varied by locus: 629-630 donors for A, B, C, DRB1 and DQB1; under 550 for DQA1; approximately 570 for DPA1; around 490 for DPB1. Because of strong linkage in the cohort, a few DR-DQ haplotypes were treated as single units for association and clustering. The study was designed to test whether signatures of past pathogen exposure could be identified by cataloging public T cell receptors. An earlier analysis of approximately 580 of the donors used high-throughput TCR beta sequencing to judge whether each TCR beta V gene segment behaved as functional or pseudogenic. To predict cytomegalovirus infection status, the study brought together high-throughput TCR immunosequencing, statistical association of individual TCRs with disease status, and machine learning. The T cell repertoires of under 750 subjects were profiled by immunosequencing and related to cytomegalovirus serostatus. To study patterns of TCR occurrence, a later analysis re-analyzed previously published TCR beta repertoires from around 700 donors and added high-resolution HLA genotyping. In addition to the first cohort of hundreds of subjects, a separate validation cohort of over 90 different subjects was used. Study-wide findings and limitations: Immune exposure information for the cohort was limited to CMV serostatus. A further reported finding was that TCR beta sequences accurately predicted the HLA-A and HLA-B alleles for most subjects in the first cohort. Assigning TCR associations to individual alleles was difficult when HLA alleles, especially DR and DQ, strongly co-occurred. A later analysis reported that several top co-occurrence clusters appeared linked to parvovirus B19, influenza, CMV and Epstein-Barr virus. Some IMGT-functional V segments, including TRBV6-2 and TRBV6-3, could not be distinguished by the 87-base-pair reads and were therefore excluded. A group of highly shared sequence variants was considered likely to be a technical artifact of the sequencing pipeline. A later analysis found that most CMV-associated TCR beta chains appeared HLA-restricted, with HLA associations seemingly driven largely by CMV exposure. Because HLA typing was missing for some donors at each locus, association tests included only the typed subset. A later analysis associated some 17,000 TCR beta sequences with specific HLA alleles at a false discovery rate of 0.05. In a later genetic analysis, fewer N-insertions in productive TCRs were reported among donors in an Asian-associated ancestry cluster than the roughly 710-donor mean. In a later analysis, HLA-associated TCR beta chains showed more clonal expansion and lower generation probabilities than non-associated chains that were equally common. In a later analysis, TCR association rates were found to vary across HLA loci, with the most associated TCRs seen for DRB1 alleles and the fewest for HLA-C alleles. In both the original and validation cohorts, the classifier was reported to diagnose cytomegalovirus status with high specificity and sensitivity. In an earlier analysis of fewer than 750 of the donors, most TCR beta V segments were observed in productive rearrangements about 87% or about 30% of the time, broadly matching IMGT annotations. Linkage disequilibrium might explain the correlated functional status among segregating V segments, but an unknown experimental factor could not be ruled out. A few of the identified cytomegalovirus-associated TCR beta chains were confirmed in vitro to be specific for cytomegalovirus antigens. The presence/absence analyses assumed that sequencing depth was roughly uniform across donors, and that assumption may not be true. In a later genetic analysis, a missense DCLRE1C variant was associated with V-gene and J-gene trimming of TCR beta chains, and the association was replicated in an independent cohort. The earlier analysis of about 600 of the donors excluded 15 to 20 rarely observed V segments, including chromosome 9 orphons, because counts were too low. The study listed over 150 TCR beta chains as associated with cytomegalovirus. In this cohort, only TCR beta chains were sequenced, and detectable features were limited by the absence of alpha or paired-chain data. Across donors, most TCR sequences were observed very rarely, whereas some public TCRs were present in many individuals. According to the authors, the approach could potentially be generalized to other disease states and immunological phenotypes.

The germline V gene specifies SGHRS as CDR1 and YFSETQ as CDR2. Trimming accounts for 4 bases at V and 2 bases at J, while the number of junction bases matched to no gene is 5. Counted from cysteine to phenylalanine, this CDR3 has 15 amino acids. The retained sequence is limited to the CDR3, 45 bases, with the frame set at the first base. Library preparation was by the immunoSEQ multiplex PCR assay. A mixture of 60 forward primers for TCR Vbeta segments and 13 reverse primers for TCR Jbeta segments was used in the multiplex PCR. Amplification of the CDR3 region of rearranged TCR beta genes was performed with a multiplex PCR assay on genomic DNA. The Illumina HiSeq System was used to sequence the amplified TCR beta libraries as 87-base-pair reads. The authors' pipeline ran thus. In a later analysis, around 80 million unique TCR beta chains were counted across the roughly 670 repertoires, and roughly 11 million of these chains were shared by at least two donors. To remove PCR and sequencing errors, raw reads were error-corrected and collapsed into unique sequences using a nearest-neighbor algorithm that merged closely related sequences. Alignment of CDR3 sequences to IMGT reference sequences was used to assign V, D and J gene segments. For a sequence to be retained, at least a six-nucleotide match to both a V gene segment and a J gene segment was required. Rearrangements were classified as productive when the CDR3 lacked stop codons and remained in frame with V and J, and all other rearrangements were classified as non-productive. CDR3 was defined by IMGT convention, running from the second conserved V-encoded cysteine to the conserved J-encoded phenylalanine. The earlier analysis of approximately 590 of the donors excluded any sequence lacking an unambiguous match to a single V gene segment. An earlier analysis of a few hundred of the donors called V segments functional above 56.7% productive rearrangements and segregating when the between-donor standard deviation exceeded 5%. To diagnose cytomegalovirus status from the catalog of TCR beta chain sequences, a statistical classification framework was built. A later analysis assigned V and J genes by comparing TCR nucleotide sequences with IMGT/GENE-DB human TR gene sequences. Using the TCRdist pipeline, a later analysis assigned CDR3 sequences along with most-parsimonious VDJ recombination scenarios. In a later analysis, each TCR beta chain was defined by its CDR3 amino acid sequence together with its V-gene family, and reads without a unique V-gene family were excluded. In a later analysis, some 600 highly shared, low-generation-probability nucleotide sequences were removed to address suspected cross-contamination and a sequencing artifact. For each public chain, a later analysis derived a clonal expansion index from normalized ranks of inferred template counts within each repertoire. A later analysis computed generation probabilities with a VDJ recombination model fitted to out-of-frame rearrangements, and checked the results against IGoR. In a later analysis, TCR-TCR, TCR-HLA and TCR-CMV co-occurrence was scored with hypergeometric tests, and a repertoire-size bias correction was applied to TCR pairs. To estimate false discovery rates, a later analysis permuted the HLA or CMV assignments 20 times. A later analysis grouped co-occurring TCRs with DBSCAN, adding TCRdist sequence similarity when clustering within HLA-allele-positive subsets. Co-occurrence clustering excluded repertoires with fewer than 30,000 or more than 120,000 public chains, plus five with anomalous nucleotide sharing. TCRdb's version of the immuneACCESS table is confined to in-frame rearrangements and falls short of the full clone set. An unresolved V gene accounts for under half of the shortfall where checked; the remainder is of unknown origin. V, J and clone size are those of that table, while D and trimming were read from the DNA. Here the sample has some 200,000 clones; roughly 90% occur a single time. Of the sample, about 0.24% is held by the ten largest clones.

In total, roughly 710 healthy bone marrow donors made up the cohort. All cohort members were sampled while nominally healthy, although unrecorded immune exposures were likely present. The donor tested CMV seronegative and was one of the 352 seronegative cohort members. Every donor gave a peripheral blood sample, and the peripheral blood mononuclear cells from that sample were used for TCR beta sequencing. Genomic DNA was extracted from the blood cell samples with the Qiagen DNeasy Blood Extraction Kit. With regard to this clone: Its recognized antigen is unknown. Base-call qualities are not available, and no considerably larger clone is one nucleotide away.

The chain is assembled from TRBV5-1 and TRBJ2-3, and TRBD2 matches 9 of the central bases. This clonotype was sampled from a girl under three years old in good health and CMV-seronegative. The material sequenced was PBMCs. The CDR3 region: CASSTGLASTDTQYF. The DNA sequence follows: TGCGCCAGCAGCACGGGACTAGCCTCCACAGATACGCAGTATTTT.